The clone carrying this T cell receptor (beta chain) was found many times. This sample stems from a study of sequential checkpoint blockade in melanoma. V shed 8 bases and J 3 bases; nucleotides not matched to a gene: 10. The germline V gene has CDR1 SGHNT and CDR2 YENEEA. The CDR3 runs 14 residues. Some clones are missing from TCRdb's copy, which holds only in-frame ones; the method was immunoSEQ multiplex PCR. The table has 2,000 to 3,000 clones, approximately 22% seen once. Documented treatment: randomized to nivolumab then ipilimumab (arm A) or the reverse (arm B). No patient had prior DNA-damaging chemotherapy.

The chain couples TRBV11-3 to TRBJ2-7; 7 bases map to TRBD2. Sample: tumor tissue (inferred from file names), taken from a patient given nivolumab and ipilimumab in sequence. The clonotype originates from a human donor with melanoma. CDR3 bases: TGTGCCAGCGCCGAGGGAGGGAGGCACTACGAGCAGTACTTC. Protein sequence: CASAEGGRHYEQYF.